A single sample is the source of the 19 T cell receptor beta chains below, sequenced in a study of CD8 T cells in ankylosing spondylitis. Study findings and constraints: A motif of fewer than ten highly homologous TCR beta variants was seen as apparently characteristic of ankylosing spondylitis blood.

TCRdb reprocessed the 5' RACE reads with MiXCR, giving one entry per CDR3 protein. In the table there are a few hundred thousand distinct CDR3 sequences, around 24% of which are singletons. Their antigens remain unidentified. Sequencing was performed on blood, either unsorted or a sorted T cell fraction (not recorded which). These receptor sequences come from a male donor with ankylosing spondylitis.

The V call is TRBV28, the J call TRBJ2-1; possibly TRBD1 for D (6 bases). The V gene's germline CDR1 is MDHEN and CDR2 SYDVKM. The CDR3 extends over 17 amino acids. The V end lost 7 bases, the J end lost 5 bases, and 24 bases lay between the germline ends. The CDR3 is CASIGHTGQYANNEQFF. CDR3 DNA sequence: TGTGCCAGCATCGGACATACCGGACAGTACGCTAACAATGAGCAGTTCTTC.

A few counts support this clonotype. The chain couples TRBV12-3 or TRBV12-4 to TRBJ2-1; D possibly corresponds to TRBD2 (5 bases). Trimming took 5 bases from V and 7 from J, leaving 18 bases between them. This CDR3 is built from 15 residues. CDR3 amino acids: CASSPLREFPNEQFF. For the CDR3, the DNA is TGTGCCAGCAGTCCCCTGAGGGAGTTTCCTAATGAGCAGTTCTTC.

Only a few counts were recorded for this clonotype. This chain uses TRBV7-8 with TRBJ1-4; no clear D. The CDR3 consists of 13 residues. Trimming took off 0 bases at V and 8 bases at J, with 7 bases between the two ends. Germline V gene lookup returns CDR1 SGHVS and CDR2 FQNEAQ. The CDR3 spells CASSLARREKLFF. CDR3 nucleotides: TGTGCCAGCAGCTTAGCGCGGCGGGAAAAACTGTTTTTT.

This clonotype was observed a few times. The chain has TRBV27 and TRBJ2-2; 10 bases align to TRBD1. Germline V CDR1 and CDR2: MNHEY, SMNVEV (reference sequence). The CDR3 spans 17 residues. V shed 2 bases, J shed 5 bases, and the junction held 8 bases outside the gene matches. The CDR3 nucleotides read TGTGCCAGCAGTTTAGGACAGGGGGAATTTAGAACCGGGGAGCTGTTTTTT. As protein: CASSLGQGEFRTGELFF.

The table lists this clonotype with a few counts. The chain joins TRBV11-3 to TRBJ2-1; D gene unclear. The length of the CDR3 is 14 residues. Trimming left V 1 base short and J 5 bases short, with 9 bases between. Germline-derived CDR1 and CDR2 are SGHNT and YENEEA. The CDR3 sequence: CASSLGESNNEQFF. CDR3 coding DNA: TGTGCCAGCAGCTTAGGAGAAAGCAACAATGAGCAGTTCTTC. Based on the CDR3 plus reference TRBV11-3 and TRBJ2-1, the full variable domain is EAGVVQSPRYKIIEKKQPVAFWCNPISGHNTLYWYLQNLGQGPELLIRYENEEAVDDSQLPKDRFSAERLKGVDSTLKIQPAELGDSAVYLCASSLGESNNEQFFGPGTRLTVL.

This chain connects TRBV28 to TRBJ2-6, with 11 bases fitting TRBD2. Trimming at V came to 8 bases and at J to 1 base, leaving 4 bases not matched to a gene. CDR3 length: 16 amino acids. Germline V gene sequence: CDR1 MDHEN, CDR2 SYDVKM. CDR3 sequence: CASATSGISGANVLTF. CDR3 DNA sequence: TGTGCCAGCGCGACTAGCGGGATTTCTGGGGCCAACGTCCTGACTTTC.

The rearrangement joins TRBV27 to TRBJ1-4; 9 nucleotides align to TRBD1. This CDR3 has 14 amino acids. Germline V gene data show CDR1 as MNHEY and CDR2 as SMNVEV (reference sequence). Trimming cost V 5 bases and J 8 bases; bases outside gene matches: 6. The CDR3 sequence: CASSPDRGGEKLFF. CDR3 in DNA: TGTGCCAGCAGTCCGGACAGGGGTGGCGAAAAACTGTTTTTT.

This clonotype was seen only a few times. This chain links TRBV12-3 or TRBV12-4 with TRBJ2-5, with D hard to call. CDR3 size: 14 residues. V lost 3 bases and J 5 bases, leaving 13 bases between the germline ends. Here the CDR3 DNA reads TGTGCCAGCAGTTTTATAGTGGCGTCCGAGACCCAGTACTTC. Translated: CASSFIVASETQYF.

This clonotype was found a few times. The V gene is TRBV21-1, the J gene TRBJ1-2; the D segment call TRBD1 is taken from the table without a DNA check. TRBV21-1 is an annotated pseudogene. The CDR3 runs 15 residues. The CDR3 sequence is CASSKRSGTNYGYTF. In DNA form, the CDR3 reads TGTGCCAGCAGCAAAAGGTCAGGGACCAACTATGGCTACACCTTC.

The rearrangement links TRBV20-1 to TRBJ1-5; possible D gene TRBD1, 5 bases. Trimming stripped 3 bases from V and 6 bases from J, with 12 bases between. The germline CDR1 and CDR2 sequences are DFQATT and SNEGSKA (reference sequence). The CDR3 loop spans 13 amino acids. This chain's CDR3 is CSASFQGGQPQHF. The CDR3 DNA reads as TGCAGTGCTAGTTTCCAGGGAGGTCAGCCCCAGCATTTT.

The chain employs TRBV4-3 and TRBJ2-1; D remains unclear. The V gene lost 4 bases and the J gene lost 7 bases, with 23 bases spanning the gap. Germline CDR1 is LGHNA and CDR2 is YSLEER. This CDR3 comprises 17 residues. CDR3 in DNA: TGCGCCAGCAGCCGGCAGACTTATGCAGGTGAGGTAAATGAGCAGTTCTTC. Translation: CASSRQTYAGEVNEQFF.

This clonotype was seen ten or more times. The rearrangement joins TRBV29-1 to TRBJ2-7; D might be TRBD2 (5 bases). The CDR3 runs 13 residues. With 4 bases removed from V and 3 bases from J, the gap between germline ends came to 13 bases. The germline gives CDR1 SQVTM, CDR2 ANQGSEA. The CDR3 loop is CSVVSGTNYEQYF. The CDR3 coding sequence is TGCAGCGTTGTAAGCGGTACGAACTACGAGCAGTACTTC.

This clonotype was seen only a few times. The chain links TRBV5-1 to TRBJ2-1; tentatively, D is TRBD1 or TRBD2 (6 bases each). This CDR3 is built from 16 residues. Per germline, CDR1 SGHRS and CDR2 YFSETQ. V was shortened by 3 bases and J by 5 bases, with 18 bases between the two germline ends. The CDR3 DNA is TGCGCCAGCAGCTCGGAGGGGGGTTTTGGAAACAATGAGCAGTTCTTC. This translates into CASSSEGGFGNNEQFF.

This clonotype was seen more than once but under ten times. The V gene is TRBV20-1, the J gene TRBJ2-2, with D perhaps TRBD1 (6 bases). This CDR3 spans 16 amino acids. V dropped 3 bases and J dropped 2 bases, with 16 bases sitting between them. Germline CDR1 and CDR2: DFQATT and SNEGSKA (reference sequence). The CDR3 nucleotides are TGCAGTGCTAGTTGGGGACGGACAGATAACACCGGGGAGCTGTTTTTT. This gives the protein CSASWGRTDNTGELFF.

The chain links TRBV7-8 to TRBJ2-7; D is undetermined. Germline values: CDR1 SGHVS, CDR2 FQNEAQ. With 5 bases removed from V and 0 bases from J, the gap between germline ends came to 14 bases. The CDR3 loop spans 15 amino acids. The CDR3 coding sequence is TGTGCCAGCAGCCGTGGGTTGCGAAGCTCCTACGAGCAGTACTTC. Amino acids: CASSRGLRSSYEQYF.

The chain combines TRBV11-2 with TRBJ1-3; D unclear. Trimming took 5 bases from V and 3 from J, leaving 17 bases between them. CDR1 and CDR2 (germline): SGHAT, FQNNGV. There are 16 residues in the CDR3. This chain's CDR3 is CASSPPAGGFGNTIYF. The CDR3 nucleotides read TGTGCCAGCAGCCCCCCGGCAGGCGGTTTTGGAAACACCATATATTTT.

The CDR3 coding sequence is TGTGCCAGCAGTTACTCCAACCGCGGGGACAGACTAGGGGATCAGCCCCAGCATTTT. Protein: CASSYSNRGDRLGDQPQHF. J is TRBJ1-5 and V is TRBV6-5, with TRBD1 identical over 7 bases. CDR1 is MNHEY, CDR2 SVGAGI, per germline. With 0 bases clipped from V and 5 bases from J, the junction kept 16 bases outside the gene matches. CDR3 length equals 19 residues.

The V gene is TRBV6-2 or TRBV6-3, the J gene TRBJ1-5; 7 nucleotides agree with TRBD1. Trimming took 0 bases from V and 1 from J; bases not matched to a gene: 15. This CDR3 is built from 20 residues. CDR1 is MNHEY and CDR2 is SVGEGT in the germline V gene. The CDR3 region has the DNA TGTGCCAGCAGTTACTCGATGGATAGGGGGCGCGGGGGAAGCAATCAGCCCCAGCATTTT. This codes for CASSYSMDRGRGGSNQPQHF.

This clonotype was counted between two and nine times. DNA for the CDR3: TGTGCCAGCAGTTTAGGGCTAGCGGGAGTGGCAGATACGCAGTATTTT. Translating it yields CASSLGLAGVADTQYF. The chain employs TRBV12-3 or TRBV12-4 and TRBJ2-3; 10 bases map to TRBD2. This CDR3 is 16 amino acids long. The ends lost 1 base at V and 4 bases at J; junction bases unmatched: 5.